These 8 T cell receptor beta chains were all obtained from the same sample, sequenced in a study of T cell repertoires in cytomegalovirus infection. These TCRs' antigens remain unknown. TCRdb fed the reads into MiXCR, producing one record per CDR3 protein. The repertoire consists of 450,000 to 650,000 distinct CDR3 sequences, with about 39% occurring once and the leading ten covering about half. Sequences were derived from cultured PBMCs, sampled from culture after CMV antigen stimulation. The receptors were sampled from a human donor in good health (CMV status not recorded). Some clones in this sample may be carry-over from other donors' samples.

This clonotype was seen a few times. The chain employs TRBV12-3 or TRBV12-4 and TRBJ1-3; D is unresolved. The CDR3 extends over 11 amino acids. V dropped 7 bases and J dropped 0 bases, with 1 base sitting between them. The CDR3 loop is CASNSGNTIYF. The DNA for the CDR3 is TGTGCCAGCAACTCTGGAAACACCATATATTTT.

The chain is built from TRBV5-6 and TRBJ1-1; D gene ambiguous. Germline lookup yields CDR1 SGHDT and CDR2 YYEEEE. Trimming removed 3 bases at V and 1 base at J, with 16 bases between. This CDR3 spans 16 amino acids. DNA of the CDR3: TGTGCCAGCAGCTCCGGGCCCCCAAGGTCGAACACTGAAGCTTTCTTT. Translation: CASSSGPPRSNTEAFF.

This clonotype turned up a few times. The rearrangement joins TRBV7-2 to TRBJ2-7; no clear D. Germline CDR1 SGHTA, CDR2 FQGNSA. Trimming stripped 6 bases from V and 4 bases from J, with 13 bases between. The CDR3 covers 13 residues. CDR3 nucleotide sequence: TGTGCCAGCAGTCAATCCCAGACATACGAGCAGTACTTC. It translates to CASSQSQTYEQYF.

This clonotype appeared a single time. The chain couples TRBV20-1 to TRBJ2-1; TRBD2 aligns across 7 bases. J lost 6 bases, V lost 4 bases, and 3 bases had no gene match. Looked up from germline, CDR1 is DFQATT and CDR2 is SNEGSKA (reference sequence). This CDR3 spans 12 amino acids. CDR3 sequence: CSATSSGNEQFF. DNA of the CDR3: TGCAGTGCTACCTCTAGCGGCAATGAGCAGTTCTTC.

The table lists this clonotype with a few counts. The chain uses TRBV10-3 and TRBJ2-3; D possibly uses TRBD1 or TRBD2 (5 bases each). The CDR3 sequence is 15 residues long. Germline V CDR1 and CDR2: ENHRY, SYGVKD. Trimming pared 2 bases from V and 3 bases from J, leaving 12 bases between. This chain's CDR3 is CAISEQGVGTDTQYF. The DNA for the CDR3 is TGTGCCATCAGTGAGCAGGGAGTGGGAACAGATACGCAGTATTTT.

The V and J genes are TRBV10-3 and TRBJ2-7; tentatively, D is TRBD2 (5 bases). Between the trimmed V and J ends, which lost 6 bases and 4 bases, there was a span of 10 bases. The germline gives CDR1 ENHRY, CDR2 SYGVKD. CDR3 size: 12 residues. In nucleotides, the CDR3 is TGTGCCATCAGCCCAGGAGGTTACGAGCAGTACTTC. It is translated as CAISPGGYEQYF.

This clonotype was found a few times. V usage is TRBV6-1 and J usage is TRBJ2-5; D gene uncertain. Germline V lookup: CDR1 MNHNS, CDR2 SASEGT. This CDR3 region has 15 residues. V lost 3 bases, J lost 2 bases, and 13 bases lay in between. The DNA of the CDR3 is TGTGCCAGCAGTGACACACCGATGAGTCAAGAGACCCAGTACTTC. Translated: CASSDTPMSQETQYF.

This clonotype was counted at least ten times. V usage is TRBV6-6 and J usage is TRBJ2-1; D might be TRBD1 (6 bases). The CDR3 spans 14 residues. The germline V gene encodes CDR1 MNHNY and CDR2 SVGAGI (reference sequence). The V gene lost 0 bases and the J gene lost 4 bases, with 7 bases spanning the gap. The CDR3, as DNA: TGTGCCAGCAGTTACTCGGGGGCGTACAATGAGCAGTTCTTC. Its protein product is CASSYSGAYNEQFF.